This T cell receptor (beta chain) was sequenced for a study of T cell changes during pregnancy in multiple sclerosis. The CDR3 consists of 17 residues. V was pared by 3 bases and J by 3 bases, with 20 bases between. In germline, CDR1 is SEHNR, CDR2 FQNEAQ (reference sequence). Clones were read by immunoSEQ multiplex PCR, and TCRdb kept only the in-frame ones, dropping some. The repertoire has about 20,000 clones, around 87% of them found once; the top ten carry about 14%. This TCR was recovered from a female donor in good health, enrolled as a control in a pregnancy study. The V gene is TRBV7-9, the J gene TRBJ1-2, with D perhaps matching TRBD1 (6 bases). The source material was CD8+ T cells from peripheral blood mononuclear cells, sampled in the third trimester of pregnancy. The CDR3 sequence: CASSFPPGGQTYYGYTF. The CDR3 nucleotides are TGTGCCAGCAGCTTCCCCCCTGGGGGACAAACATACTATGGCTACACCTTC.